Given below is one T cell receptor (beta chain) in context. Its antigen is as yet unknown. Primed by a sample-barcoded 5' primer and a J-beta primer mix, a second PCR proceeded for about 6 to 11 cycles. MiXCR was run by TCRdb on the 5' RACE reads, yielding one entry per CDR3 protein. The profile shows around 2 million distinct CDR3 sequences, approximately 40% of them singletons. This record belongs to a study of blood T cells in healthy people across ages. The CDR3 is 13 amino acids. CDR1 and CDR2 (germline): KGHDR, SFDVKD. The V and J ends lost 6 bases and 6 bases respectively, with 12 bases between them. Study results and limitations: For the donors, CMV status was unknown and possibly confounded expanded clonotype changes.

V is TRBV24-1 and J is TRBJ2-3; no clear D gene. The sequenced material came from blood. The receptor was derived from a human donor in good health. The CDR3 here is CATSKGLWDTQYF. The CDR3, as DNA: TGTGCCACCAGTAAGGGCCTGTGGGATACGCAGTATTTT.